A single TCR beta chain is shown here with its context. The entry originates in a study of blood T cell repertoires in COVID-19. Study as a whole: Material from acute and convalescent COVID-19 was sourced from the United States, Italy and Spain. Sources were T cells, B-cell-depleted T cells, or PBMCs; the material itself was cDNA or gDNA.

Authors' methods: Reference gene primers were amplified, and this amplification served to estimate nucleated cell counts. Profiling relied on immunoSEQ multiplex PCR, and the TCRdb table lists in-frame clones only, not all of them. That table gives V, J and clone size, and the DNA gave D and trimming. The repertoire holds approximately 300,000 clones, more than 75% seen once, with 1% in the top ten. Sequencing input: peripheral blood. The source of this sequence is a man in his fifties with active or convalescent COVID-19.

CDR3 region: CSASGPSGSLIRNEQYF. Written as DNA, the CDR3 is TGCAGTGCTAGTGGACCTAGCGGGAGTTTGATTAGGAACGAGCAGTACTTC. V gene TRBV20-1 combines with J gene TRBJ2-7; 10 bases agree with TRBD2. In germline, CDR1 is DFQATT, CDR2 SNEGSKA (reference sequence). The CDR3 is made up of 17 amino acids. Losses at the gene ends were 3 bases for V and 5 bases for J; bases not matched to a gene: 16.